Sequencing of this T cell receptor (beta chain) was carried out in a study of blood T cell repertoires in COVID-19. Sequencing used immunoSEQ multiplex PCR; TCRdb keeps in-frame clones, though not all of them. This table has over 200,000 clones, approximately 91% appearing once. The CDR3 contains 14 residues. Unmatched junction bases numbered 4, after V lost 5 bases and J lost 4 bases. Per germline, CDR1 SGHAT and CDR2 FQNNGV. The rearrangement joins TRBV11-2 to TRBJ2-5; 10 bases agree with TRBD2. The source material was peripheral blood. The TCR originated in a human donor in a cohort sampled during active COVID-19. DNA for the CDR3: TGTGCCAGCAGCCAGGGACTAGCGTCAGAGACCCAGTACTTC. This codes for CASSQGLASETQYF.